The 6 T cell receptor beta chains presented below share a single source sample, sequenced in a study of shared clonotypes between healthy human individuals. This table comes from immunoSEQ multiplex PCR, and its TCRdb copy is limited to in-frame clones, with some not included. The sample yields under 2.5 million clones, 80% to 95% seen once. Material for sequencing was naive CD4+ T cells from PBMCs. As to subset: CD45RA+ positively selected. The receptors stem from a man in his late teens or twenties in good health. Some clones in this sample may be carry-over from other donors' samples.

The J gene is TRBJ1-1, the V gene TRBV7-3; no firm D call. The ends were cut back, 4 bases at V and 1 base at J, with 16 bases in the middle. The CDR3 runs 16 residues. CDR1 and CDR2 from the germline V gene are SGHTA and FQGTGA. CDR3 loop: CASSSTPARGNTEAFF. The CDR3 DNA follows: TGTGCCAGCAGCTCGACTCCTGCGCGGGGGAACACTGAAGCTTTCTTT. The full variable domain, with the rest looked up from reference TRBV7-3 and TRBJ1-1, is GAGVSQTPSNKVTEKGKYVELRCDPISGHTALYWYRQSLGQGPEFLIYFQGTGAADDSGLPNDRFFAVRPEGSVSTLKIQRTERGDSAVYLCASSSTPARGNTEAFFGQGTRLTVV.

CDR3 loop: CASSLAGKVGVPYEQYF. CDR3 bases: TGCGCCAGCAGCTTGGCCGGGAAGGTGGGGGTCCCCTACGAGCAGTACTTC. The V and J genes are TRBV5-1 and TRBJ2-7; possibly TRBD1 or TRBD2 for D (5 bases each). V was cut by 0 bases and J by 2 bases, with 18 bases left in between. The CDR3 spans 17 residues. Germline V gene sequence: CDR1 SGHRS, CDR2 YFSETQ.

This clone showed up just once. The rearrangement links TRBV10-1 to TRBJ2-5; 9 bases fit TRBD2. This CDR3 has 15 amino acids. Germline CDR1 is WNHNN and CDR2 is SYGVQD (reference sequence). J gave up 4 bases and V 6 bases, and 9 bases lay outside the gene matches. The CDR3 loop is CASSGIAGAVETQYF. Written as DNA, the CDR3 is TGCGCCAGCAGCGGCATAGCGGGAGCGGTAGAGACCCAGTACTTC.

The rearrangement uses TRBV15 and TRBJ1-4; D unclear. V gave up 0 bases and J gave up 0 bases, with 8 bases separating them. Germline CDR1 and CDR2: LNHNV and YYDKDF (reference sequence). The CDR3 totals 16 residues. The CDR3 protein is CATSREQRATNEKLFF. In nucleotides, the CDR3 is TGTGCCACCAGCAGAGAGCAACGGGCAACTAATGAAAAACTGTTTTTT.

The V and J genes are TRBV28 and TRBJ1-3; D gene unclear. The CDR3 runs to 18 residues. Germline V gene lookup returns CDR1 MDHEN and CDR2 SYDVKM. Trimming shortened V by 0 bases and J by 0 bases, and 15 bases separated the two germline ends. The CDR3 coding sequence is TGTGCCAGCAGTTTATGGGGAGGCGGGCAGAGCTCTGGAAACACCATATATTTT. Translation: CASSLWGGGQSSGNTIYF.

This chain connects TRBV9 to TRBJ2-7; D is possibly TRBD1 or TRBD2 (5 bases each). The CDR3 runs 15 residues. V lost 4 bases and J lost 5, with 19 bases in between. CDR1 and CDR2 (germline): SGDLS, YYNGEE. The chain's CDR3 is CASSLRGLWQDEQYF. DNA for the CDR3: TGTGCCAGCAGCCTCCGGGGCTTGTGGCAGGACGAGCAGTACTTC.